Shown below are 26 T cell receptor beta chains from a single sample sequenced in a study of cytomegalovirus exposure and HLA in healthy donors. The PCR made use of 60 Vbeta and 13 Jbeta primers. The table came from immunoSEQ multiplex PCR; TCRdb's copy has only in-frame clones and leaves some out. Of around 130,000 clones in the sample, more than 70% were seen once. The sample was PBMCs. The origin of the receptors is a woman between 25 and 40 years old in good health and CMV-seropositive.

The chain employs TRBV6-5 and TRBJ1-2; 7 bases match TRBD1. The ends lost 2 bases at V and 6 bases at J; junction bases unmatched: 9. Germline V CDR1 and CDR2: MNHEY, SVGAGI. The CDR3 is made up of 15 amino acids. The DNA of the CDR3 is TGTGCCAGCAGTTACGACGTGAGACAGGGCCATGGCTACACCTTC. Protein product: CASSYDVRQGHGYTF.

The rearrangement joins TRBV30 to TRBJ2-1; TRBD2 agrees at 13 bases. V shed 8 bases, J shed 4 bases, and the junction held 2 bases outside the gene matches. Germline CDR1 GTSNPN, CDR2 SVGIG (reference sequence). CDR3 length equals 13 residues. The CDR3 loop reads CAGTSGAYNEQFF. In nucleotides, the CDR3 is TGTGCCGGGACTAGCGGGGCGTACAATGAGCAGTTCTTC.

The CDR3 sequence: CASSLQTGGIYEQYF. Here the CDR3 DNA reads TGCGCCAGCAGCCTCCAAACAGGGGGCATATACGAGCAGTACTTC. The rearrangement links TRBV4-1 to TRBJ2-7, with 9 bases identical to TRBD1. Germline CDR1 MGHRA, CDR2 YSYEKL. The CDR3 has 15 amino acids. Unmatched junction bases numbered 8, after V lost 4 bases and J lost 4 bases.

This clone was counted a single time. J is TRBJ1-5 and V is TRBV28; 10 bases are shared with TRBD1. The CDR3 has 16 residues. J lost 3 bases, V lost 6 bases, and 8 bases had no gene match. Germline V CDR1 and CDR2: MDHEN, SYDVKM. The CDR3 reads CASSPSGTGDNQPQHF. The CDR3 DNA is TGTGCCAGCAGCCCCTCCGGGACAGGGGACAATCAGCCCCAGCATTTT.

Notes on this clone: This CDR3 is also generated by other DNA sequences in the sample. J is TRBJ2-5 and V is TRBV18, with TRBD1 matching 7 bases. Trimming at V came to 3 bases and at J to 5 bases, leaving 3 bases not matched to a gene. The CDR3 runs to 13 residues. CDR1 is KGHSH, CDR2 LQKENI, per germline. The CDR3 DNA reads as TGTGCCAGCTCACCGACAGGGATGGAGACCCAGTACTTC. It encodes CASSPTGMETQYF.

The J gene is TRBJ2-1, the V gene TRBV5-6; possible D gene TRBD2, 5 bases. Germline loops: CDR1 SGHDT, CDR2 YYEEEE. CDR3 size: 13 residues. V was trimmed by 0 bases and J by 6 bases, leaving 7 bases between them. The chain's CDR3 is CASSLGAGNEQFF. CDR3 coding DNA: TGTGCCAGCAGCTTGGGGGCGGGCAATGAGCAGTTCTTC.

The CDR3 loop reads CASSSTSGGALNTGELFF. CDR3 in DNA: TGTGCCAGCAGCTCCACTAGCGGGGGGGCCTTGAACACCGGGGAGCTGTTTTTT. The V and J genes are TRBV7-3 and TRBJ2-2, with TRBD2 matching over 13 bases. Germline V gives CDR1 SGHTA, CDR2 FQGTGA. V lost 4 bases to trimming and J lost 1 base; unmatched junction nucleotides: 6. The CDR3 is 18 amino acids.

CDR3 coding DNA: TGCGCCAGCAGCTTTGCGGGGGGGCTTGGTGAGCAGTTCTTC. As protein: CASSFAGGLGEQFF. This chain joins TRBV5-1 and TRBJ2-1, with 9 bases lining up with TRBD2. Per germline, CDR1 SGHRS and CDR2 YFSETQ. The CDR3 has 14 residues. J gave up 9 bases and V 2 bases, and 6 bases lay outside the gene matches.

CDR3 region: CASSLWDSPEVSSYNEQFF. The CDR3 DNA reads as TGTGCCAGCAGTTTATGGGACAGCCCTGAAGTAAGCTCCTACAATGAGCAGTTCTTC. V gene TRBV27 combines with J gene TRBJ2-1; 7 bases match TRBD1. Per the germline V gene, CDR1 is MNHEY and CDR2 is SMNVEV (reference sequence). This CDR3 comprises 19 residues. With V trimmed by 1 base and J by 0 bases, 12 bases remained unmatched.

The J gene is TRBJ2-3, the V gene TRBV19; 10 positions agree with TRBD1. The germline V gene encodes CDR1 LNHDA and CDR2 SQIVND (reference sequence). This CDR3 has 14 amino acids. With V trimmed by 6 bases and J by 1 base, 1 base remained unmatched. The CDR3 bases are TGTGCCAGTAGCGGACAGGGGGGCACAGATACGCAGTATTTT. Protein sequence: CASSGQGGTDTQYF.

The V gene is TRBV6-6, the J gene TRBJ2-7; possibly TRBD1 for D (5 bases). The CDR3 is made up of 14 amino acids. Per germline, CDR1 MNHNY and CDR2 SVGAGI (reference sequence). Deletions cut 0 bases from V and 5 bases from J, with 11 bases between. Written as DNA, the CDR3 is TGTGCCAGCAGTTACTCGGTAGGGGTGGACGAGCAGTACTTC. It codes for CASSYSVGVDEQYF.

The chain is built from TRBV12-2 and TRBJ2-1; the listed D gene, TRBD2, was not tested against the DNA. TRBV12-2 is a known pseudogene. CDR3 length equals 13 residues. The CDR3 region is CASRLRRAGEQFF. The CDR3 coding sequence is TGTGCAAGTCGCTTACGGAGGGCGGGCGAGCAGTTCTTC.

In DNA form, the CDR3 reads TGTGCCAGTAGTATAGGGGGCTCCTCTGGGGCCAACGTCCTGACTTTC. This codes for CASSIGGSSGANVLTF. This rearrangement joins TRBV19 to TRBJ2-6; D is possibly TRBD1 (5 bases). Trimming removed 1 base at V and 0 bases at J, with 7 bases between. This CDR3 contains 16 residues. Germline V lookup: CDR1 LNHDA, CDR2 SQIVND (reference sequence).

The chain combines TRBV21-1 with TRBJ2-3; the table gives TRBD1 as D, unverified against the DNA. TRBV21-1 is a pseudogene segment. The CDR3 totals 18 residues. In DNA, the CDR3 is TGTGCCAGCAGCAAAGGAGAAGTCGAGCAGGGTGGCACAGATACGCAGTATTTT. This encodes CASSKGEVEQGGTDTQYF.

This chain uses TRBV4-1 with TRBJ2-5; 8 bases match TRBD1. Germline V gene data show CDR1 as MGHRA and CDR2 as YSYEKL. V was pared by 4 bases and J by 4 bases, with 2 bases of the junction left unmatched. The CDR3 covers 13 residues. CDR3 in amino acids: CASSLTGGETQYF. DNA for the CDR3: TGCGCCAGCAGCCTTACAGGGGGAGAGACCCAGTACTTC.

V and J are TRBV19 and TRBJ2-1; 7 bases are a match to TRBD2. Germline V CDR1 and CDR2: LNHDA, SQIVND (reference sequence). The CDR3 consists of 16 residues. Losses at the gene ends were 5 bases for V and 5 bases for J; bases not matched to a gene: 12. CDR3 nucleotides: TGTGCCAGTAGTCCCGGAGCCGCAGGGAGGGACAATGAGCAGTTCTTC. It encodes CASSPGAAGRDNEQFF.

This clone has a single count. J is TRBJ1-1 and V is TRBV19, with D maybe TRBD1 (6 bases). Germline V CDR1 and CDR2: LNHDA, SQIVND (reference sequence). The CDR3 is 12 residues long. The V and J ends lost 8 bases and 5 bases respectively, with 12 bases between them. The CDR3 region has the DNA TGTGCCAGTCAGCGGGGGGCAACTGAAGCTTTCTTT. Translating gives CASQRGATEAFF. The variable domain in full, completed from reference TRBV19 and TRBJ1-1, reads DGGITQSPKYLFRKEGQNVTLSCEQNLNHDAMYWYRQDPGQGLRLIYYSQIVNDFQKGDIAEGYSVSREKKESFPLTVTSAQKNPTAFYLCASQRGATEAFFGQGTRLTVV.

As DNA, the CDR3 is TGCGCCAGCAGCGTCCGGGACAGGGCGTCCTACAATGAGCAGTTCTTC. Protein product: CASSVRDRASYNEQFF. The rearrangement links TRBV5-1 to TRBJ2-1, with 9 positions matching TRBD1. CDR1 is SGHRS and CDR2 is YFSETQ in the germline V gene. The CDR3 totals 16 residues. V lost 4 bases, J lost 1 base, and 6 bases stayed unmatched.

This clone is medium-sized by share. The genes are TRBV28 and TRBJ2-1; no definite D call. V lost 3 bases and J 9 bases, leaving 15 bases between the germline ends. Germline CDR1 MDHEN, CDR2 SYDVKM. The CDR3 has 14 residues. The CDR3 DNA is TGTGCCAGCAGTTTCCCGTCATTGCGAGGTGAGCAGTTCTTC. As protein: CASSFPSLRGEQFF. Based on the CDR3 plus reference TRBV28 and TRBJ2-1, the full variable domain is DVKVTQSSRYLVKRTGEKVFLECVQDMDHENMFWYRQDPGLGLRLIYFSYDVKMKEKGDIPEGYSVSREKKERFSLILESASTNQTSMYLCASSFPSLRGEQFFGPGTRLTVL.

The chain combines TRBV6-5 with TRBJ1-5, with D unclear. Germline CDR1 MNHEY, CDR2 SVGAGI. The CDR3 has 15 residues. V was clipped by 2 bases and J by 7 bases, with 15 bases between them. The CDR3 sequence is CASSYGESWIQPQHF. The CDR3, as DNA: TGTGCCAGCAGTTACGGGGAGAGTTGGATCCAGCCCCAGCATTTT.

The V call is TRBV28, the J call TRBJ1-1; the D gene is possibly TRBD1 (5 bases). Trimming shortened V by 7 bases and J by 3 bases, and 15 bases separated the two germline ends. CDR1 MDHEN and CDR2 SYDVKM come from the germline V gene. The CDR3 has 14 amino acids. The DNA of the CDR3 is TGTGCCAGCATTTCAGGGCAGGGTTACACTGAAGCTTTCTTT. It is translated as CASISGQGYTEAFF.

The CDR3 coding sequence is TGTGCCAGCAGTTACGGCCAGGGGGACAATCAGCCCCAGCATTTT. It translates to CASSYGQGDNQPQHF. V gene TRBV6-6 combines with J gene TRBJ1-5; 7 bases map to TRBD1. CDR1 MNHNY and CDR2 SVGAGI come from the germline V gene (reference sequence). This CDR3 spans 15 amino acids. The V segment lost 2 bases and the J segment 3 bases; nucleotides outside the gene matches: 4.

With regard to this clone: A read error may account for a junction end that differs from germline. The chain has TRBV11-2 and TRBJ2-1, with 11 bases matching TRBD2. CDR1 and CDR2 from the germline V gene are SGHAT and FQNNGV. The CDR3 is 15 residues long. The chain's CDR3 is CASRLAGGPNNEQFF. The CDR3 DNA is TGTGCCAGCAGGTTAGCGGGAGGGCCGAACAATGAGCAGTTCTTC. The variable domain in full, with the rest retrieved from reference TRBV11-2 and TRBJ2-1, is EAGVAQSPRYKIIEKRQSVAFWCNPISGHATLYWYQQILGQGPKLLIQFQNNGVVDDSQLPKDRFSAERLKGVDSTLKIQPAKLEDSAVYLCASRLAGGPNNEQFFGPGTRLTVL.

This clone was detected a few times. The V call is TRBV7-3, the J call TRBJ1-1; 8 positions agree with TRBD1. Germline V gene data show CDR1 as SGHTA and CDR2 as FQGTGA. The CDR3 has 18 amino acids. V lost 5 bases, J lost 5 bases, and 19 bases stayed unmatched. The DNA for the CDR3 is TGTGCCAGCAGCCCATTAAACGGGGACAGGTTCTTGTATACTGAAGCTTTCTTT. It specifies CASSPLNGDRFLYTEAFF. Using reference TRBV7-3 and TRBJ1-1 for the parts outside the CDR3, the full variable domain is GAGVSQTPSNKVTEKGKYVELRCDPISGHTALYWYRQSLGQGPEFLIYFQGTGAADDSGLPNDRFFAVRPEGSVSTLKIQRTERGDSAVYLCASSPLNGDRFLYTEAFFGQGTRLTVV.

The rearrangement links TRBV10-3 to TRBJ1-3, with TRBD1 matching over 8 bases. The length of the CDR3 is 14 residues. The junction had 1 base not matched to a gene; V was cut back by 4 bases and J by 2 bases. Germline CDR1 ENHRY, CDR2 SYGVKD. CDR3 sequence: CAISGTGTGNTIYF. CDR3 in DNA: TGTGCCATCAGTGGGACAGGGACTGGAAACACCATATATTTT.

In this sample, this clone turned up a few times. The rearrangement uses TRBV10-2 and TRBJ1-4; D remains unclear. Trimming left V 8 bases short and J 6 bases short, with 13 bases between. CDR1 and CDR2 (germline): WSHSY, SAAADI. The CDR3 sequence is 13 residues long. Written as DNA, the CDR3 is TGCGCCAGCGCGCTGGCCGGGGATGAAAAACTGTTTTTT. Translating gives CASALAGDEKLFF.